This T cell receptor beta chain was observed in a study of T cell responses to AZD1222 COVID-19 vaccine. In the study overall: Second-dose schedules of about 4 or about 12 weeks were combined.

With respect to this clone: Its target is unknown.

General study findings and limits: After two AZD1222 doses, spike-specific TCR breadth and depth rose versus day 0. Repertoire samples came only from after the peak T cell response. The study found vaccine-associated CD4 TCRs spanning spike, dominant at 160-218 and 743-854.

The CDR3 loop spans 15 amino acids. Germline CDR1 reads MNHEY; CDR2 reads SVGAGI. Trimming removed 0 bases from V and 8 bases from J, with 14 bases in between. Libraries were prepared by immunoSEQ multiplex PCR; TCRdb keeps only in-frame clonotypes and omits some of them. In the table there are more than 110,000 clones, around 90% of which are singletons. The chain couples TRBV6-5 to TRBJ2-1; no clear D. The TCR was taken from an adult in good health. The material was peripheral blood, obtained on day 0 of AZD1222 vaccination. The CDR3 DNA reads TGTGCCAGCAGTTACTCGAAGTTAGTTACGCATGAGCAGTTCTTC. Its protein is CASSYSKLVTHEQFF.